This entry lists 20 T cell receptor beta chains sequenced from one sample in a study of cytomegalovirus exposure and HLA in healthy donors. The PCR used 60 Vbeta and 13 Jbeta primers. The table came from immunoSEQ multiplex PCR; TCRdb's copy has only in-frame clones and leaves some out. The sample includes 150,000 to 200,000 clones, more than 65% of them seen just once. The sample consisted of PBMCs. Receptors were obtained from a woman aged 25 to 39 in good health and CMV-seronegative.

In this sample, this clone turned up a few times. V usage is TRBV6-5 and J usage is TRBJ2-7; 7 bases are shared with TRBD2. The CDR3 consists of 15 residues. Germline assignment: CDR1 MNHEY and CDR2 SVGAGI. J lost 5 bases, V lost 8 bases, and 15 bases had no gene match. CDR3 sequence (DNA): TGTGCCAGCGCCCCGGGGTGGGAGGGTACCAACGAGCAGTACTTC. Translated, it gives CASAPGWEGTNEQYF.

This chain links TRBV5-4 with TRBJ2-7; 9 bases are shared with TRBD1. CDR3 length: 13 residues. The J segment lost 4 bases and the V segment lost 3 bases, leaving 2 bases of the junction unmatched. Germline CDR1 reads SGHNT; CDR2 reads YYREEE (reference sequence). The CDR3 bases are TGTGCCAGCAGCTACGGGACAGGGTACGAGCAGTACTTC. Encoded protein: CASSYGTGYEQYF.

A word on this clone: One junction end does not reproduce the germline sequence, and a read error may be involved. The chain joins TRBV9 to TRBJ2-1, with 13 bases identical to TRBD2. Germline loops: CDR1 SGDLS, CDR2 YYNGEE. The CDR3 is made up of 14 amino acids. In DNA form, the CDR3 reads TGTGCCAGCAGCTTCGGGACTAGCGGGACTTCCCCGCTCTTC. Translation: CASSFGTSGTSPLF.

V and J are TRBV4-2 and TRBJ1-5; perhaps TRBD1 as D (6 bases). Germline CDR1 LGHNA, CDR2 YNFKEQ. This CDR3 spans 16 amino acids. V was trimmed by 0 bases and J by 4 bases, leaving 13 bases between them. This chain's CDR3 is CASSQEGAGENQPQHF. In DNA, the CDR3 is TGTGCCAGCAGCCAAGAAGGGGCAGGGGAGAATCAGCCCCAGCATTTT.

The chain combines TRBV7-7 with TRBJ2-1, with 10 nucleotides matching TRBD2. CDR1 is SSHAT, CDR2 FNYEAQ, per germline (reference sequence). J lost 2 bases, V lost 5 bases, and 3 bases had no gene match. CDR3 length: 15 residues. The CDR3 sequence: CASSELAGTYNEQFF. CDR3 nucleotides: TGTGCCAGCAGCGAACTAGCGGGGACCTACAATGAGCAGTTCTTC.

The chain carries TRBV21-1 and TRBJ1-3; the table's D call of TRBD1 was not tested on the DNA. TRBV21-1 has pseudogene status. CDR3 length: 14 amino acids. CDR3 bases: TGTGCCAGCAGTACTACAGGGTGGGGAAACACCATATATTTT. Its protein is CASSTTGWGNTIYF.

The chain employs TRBV7-3 and TRBJ2-3; D may be TRBD1 (6 bases). The assigned J gene may be wrong: the sequence end matches TRBJ1-5 better. The CDR3 extends over 13 amino acids. In germline, CDR1 is SGHTA, CDR2 FQGTGA. The CDR3 sequence is CASSPGQPDTQHF. The CDR3 DNA is TGTGCCAGCAGTCCCGGACAGCCAGATACGCAGCATTTT.

This chain connects TRBV2 to TRBJ2-1, with 13 bases matching TRBD2. CDR1 and CDR2 (germline): SNHLY, FYNNEI. This CDR3 is built from 14 residues. The ends lost 6 bases at V and 6 bases at J; junction bases unmatched: 2. CDR3 sequence reads: CASSGTSGVNEQFF. The DNA for the CDR3 is TGTGCCAGCAGCGGGACTAGCGGGGTCAATGAGCAGTTCTTC.

This rearrangement joins TRBV5-1 to TRBJ2-5, with 9 bases identical to TRBD2. The V gene end was trimmed by 6 bases and the J gene end by 3 bases; junction bases not matched to a gene: 9. Germline V gene data show CDR1 as SGHRS and CDR2 as YFSETQ. This CDR3 is built from 15 residues. The CDR3 sequence is CASNAGGPWEETQYF. CDR3 in DNA: TGCGCCAGCAACGCGGGGGGGCCGTGGGAAGAGACCCAGTACTTC.

The V call is TRBV6-5, the J call TRBJ2-6; 7 bases align to TRBD1. This CDR3 is built from 15 residues. Germline-derived CDR1 and CDR2 are MNHEY and SVGAGI. The J segment lost 2 bases and the V segment lost 5 bases, leaving 3 bases of the junction unmatched. The CDR3 region is CASSPQGTGANVLTF. The CDR3 nucleotides read TGTGCCAGCAGTCCACAGGGGACTGGGGCCAACGTCCTGACTTTC.

The CDR3 nucleotides are TGCGCCAGCAGCCCAGGATCCCTGTATGAGCAGTTCTTC. Translation: CASSPGSLYEQFF. The rearrangement uses TRBV4-1 and TRBJ2-1, with D unclear. V was pared by 4 bases and J by 8 bases, with 12 bases between. Per germline, CDR1 MGHRA and CDR2 YSYEKL. The CDR3 has 13 amino acids.

This chain links TRBV30 with TRBJ1-4, with 7 nucleotides matching TRBD1. Germline trimming cut 6 bases from V and 2 bases from J; bases unmatched to any gene: 3. There are 13 residues in the CDR3. Germline CDR1 is GTSNPN and CDR2 is SVGIG (reference sequence). The CDR3 here is CACRRGTNEKLFF. In DNA, the CDR3 is TGTGCCTGTCGCAGGGGGACTAATGAAAAACTGTTTTTT.

The chain is built from TRBV9 and TRBJ2-7; the match to TRBD1 covers 10 bases. Germline CDR1 reads SGDLS; CDR2 reads YYNGEE. This CDR3 has 14 amino acids. Unmatched junction bases numbered 8, after V lost 4 bases and J lost 7 bases. DNA for the CDR3: TGTGCCAGCAGCCCGGGGACAGGGGCGTTTGAGCAGTACTTC. This sequence encodes CASSPGTGAFEQYF.

V and J are TRBV10-3 and TRBJ2-3; 10 bases map to TRBD2. V shed 7 bases, J shed 4 bases, and the junction held 8 bases outside the gene matches. Germline V lookup: CDR1 ENHRY, CDR2 SYGVKD. The CDR3 runs to 15 residues. CDR3 in amino acids: CAIKLSGGEADTQYF. CDR3 bases: TGTGCCATCAAATTAAGCGGGGGGGAGGCAGATACGCAGTATTTT.

This clone has only one observation. The chain employs TRBV5-1 and TRBJ2-1; 7 bases align to TRBD2. The CDR3 has 15 amino acids. Germline V gene data show CDR1 as SGHRS and CDR2 as YFSETQ. J lost 2 bases, V lost 2 bases, and 4 bases had no gene match. The CDR3 coding sequence is TGCGCCAGCAGCTTTAGCGGGCTCACCTACAATGAGCAGTTCTTC. Translated, it gives CASSFSGLTYNEQFF. Full variable domain (rest looked up from reference TRBV5-1 and TRBJ2-1): KAGVTQTPRYLIKTRGQQVTLSCSPISGHRSVSWYQQTPGQGLQFLFEYFSETQRNKGNFPGRFSGRQFSNSRSEMNVSTLELGDSALYLCASSFSGLTYNEQFFGPGTRLTVL.

The rearrangement uses TRBV2 and TRBJ1-5; 7 bases match TRBD1. The V gene's germline CDR1 is SNHLY and CDR2 FYNNEI. This CDR3 spans 15 amino acids. Trimming removed 7 bases from V and 4 bases from J; junction bases left unmatched: 10. DNA of the CDR3: TGTGCCAGCACCATCGACAGGGCAGGAAATCAGCCCCAGCATTTT. Translated, it gives CASTIDRAGNQPQHF.

J is TRBJ1-2 and V is TRBV20-1; D is possibly TRBD1 (5 bases). This CDR3 has 11 residues. The V gene lost 6 bases and the J gene lost 2 bases, with 7 bases spanning the gap. Germline CDR1 DFQATT, CDR2 SNEGSKA (reference sequence). DNA of the CDR3: TGCAGTGCCCCAGGGAACTATGGCTACACCTTC. This sequence encodes CSAPGNYGYTF.

This clone was observed a handful of times. V and J are TRBV5-1 and TRBJ2-5; no definite D call. The CDR3 runs to 14 residues. Trimming stripped 0 bases from V and 1 base from J, with 7 bases between. Germline V gene lookup returns CDR1 SGHRS and CDR2 YFSETQ. In DNA form, the CDR3 reads TGCGCCAGCAGCTTGGTTGGCAGCCAAGAGACCCAGTACTTC. It yields the protein CASSLVGSQETQYF.

This chain links TRBV5-6 with TRBJ2-3; 7 positions match TRBD1. The CDR3 has 15 amino acids. The J segment lost 5 bases and the V segment lost 4 bases, leaving 10 bases of the junction unmatched. Per the germline V gene, CDR1 is SGHDT and CDR2 is YYEEEE. The CDR3 DNA is TGTGCCAGCAGCGCGTTCCGGACAGGCAGAGATACGCAGTATTTT. This sequence encodes CASSAFRTGRDTQYF.

This clone was picked up a small number of times. The chain uses TRBV11-1 and TRBJ2-5; D is perhaps TRBD2 (5 bases). The CDR3 totals 15 residues. Between the trimmed V and J ends, which lost 4 bases and 2 bases, there was a span of 14 bases. Germline assignment: CDR1 SGHAT and CDR2 FQDESV (reference sequence). CDR3 loop: CASSWEGLAQETQYF. The CDR3 region has the DNA TGTGCCAGCAGCTGGGAAGGACTGGCACAAGAGACCCAGTACTTC.